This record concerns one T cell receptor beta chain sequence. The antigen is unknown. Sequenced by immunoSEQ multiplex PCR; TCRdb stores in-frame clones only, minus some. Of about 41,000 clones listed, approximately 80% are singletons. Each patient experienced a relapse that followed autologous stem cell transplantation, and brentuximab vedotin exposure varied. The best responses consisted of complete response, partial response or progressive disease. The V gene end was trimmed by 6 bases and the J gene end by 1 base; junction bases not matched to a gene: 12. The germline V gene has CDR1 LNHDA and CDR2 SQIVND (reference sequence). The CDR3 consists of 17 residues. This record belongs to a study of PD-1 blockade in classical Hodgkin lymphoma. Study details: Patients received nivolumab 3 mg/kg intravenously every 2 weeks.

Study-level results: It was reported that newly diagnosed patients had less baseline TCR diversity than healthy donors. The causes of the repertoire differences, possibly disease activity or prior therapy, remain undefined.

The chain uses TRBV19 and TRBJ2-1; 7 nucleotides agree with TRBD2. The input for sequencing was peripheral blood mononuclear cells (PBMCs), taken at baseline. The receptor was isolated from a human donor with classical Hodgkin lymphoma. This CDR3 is CASSLQGTIRSYNEQFF. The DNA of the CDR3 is TGTGCCAGTAGCCTCCAAGGGACTATCCGATCCTACAATGAGCAGTTCTTC.